Shown below are 30 T cell receptor beta chains from a single sample sequenced in a study of T cell responses to AZD1222 COVID-19 vaccine. Sequencing was performed with immunoSEQ multiplex PCR; in TCRdb, only in-frame clones are kept and a portion is missing. The sample holds 130,000 to 150,000 clones, around 90% seen once. Specimen: peripheral blood, collected 28 days after the second AZD1222 dose. The origin of the receptors is an adult who received the AZD1222 COVID-19 vaccine.

The chain recombines TRBV2 with TRBJ1-6, with a possible D match to TRBD1 (6 bases). Trimming removed 2 bases from V and 9 bases from J, with 14 bases in between. Germline CDR1 SNHLY, CDR2 FYNNEI. This CDR3 has 15 amino acids. For the CDR3, the DNA is TGTGCCAGCAGTGAACTCGGGGGGCTAGGTTCACCCCTCCACTTT. Amino acids: CASSELGGLGSPLHF.

This clone is a singleton in its sample. The rearrangement links TRBV6-5 to TRBJ1-1, with 10 nucleotides matching TRBD1. The CDR3 length is 14 residues. V dropped 1 base and J dropped 4; count of bases not matched to a gene: 0. Germline V gene lookup returns CDR1 MNHEY and CDR2 SVGAGI. The CDR3 coding sequence is TGTGCCAGCAGTTACTGGACAGGGGGCACTGAAGCTTTCTTT. It codes for CASSYWTGGTEAFF.

This clone was detected only once. The CDR3 coding sequence is TGTGCCAGCAGCGCGGGCCAAACAGGGTCCAATGAGCAGTTCTTC. Translation gives CASSAGQTGSNEQFF. This chain links TRBV6-4 with TRBJ2-1; TRBD1 is a possible D gene (6 bases). The CDR3 consists of 15 residues. Trimming removed 6 bases at V and 6 bases at J, with 18 bases between. CDR1 and CDR2 from the germline V gene are MRHNA and SNTAGT.

The rearrangement links TRBV27 to TRBJ2-5; 10 positions match TRBD2. Per the germline V gene, CDR1 is MNHEY and CDR2 is SMNVEV (reference sequence). The CDR3 extends over 15 amino acids. J gave up 1 base and V 6 bases, and 5 bases lay outside the gene matches. The CDR3 DNA follows: TGTGCCAGCAGGGGAGCGGGGGGGATCCAAGAGACCCAGTACTTC. Translated, it gives CASRGAGGIQETQYF.

This chain links TRBV7-2 with TRBJ2-7; TRBD1 matches at 7 bases. J was trimmed by 3 bases and V by 3 bases; bases with no gene match: 11. Germline values: CDR1 SGHTA, CDR2 FQGNSA. This CDR3 is 16 amino acids long. CDR3 DNA: TGTGCCAGCAGCTTTACAACAGGGGCGATAATCTACGAGCAGTACTTC. Its protein is CASSFTTGAIIYEQYF.

The rearrangement joins TRBV11-3 to TRBJ2-1, with D possibly being TRBD1 or TRBD2 (6 bases each). The V end was cut by 7 bases, the J end by 2 bases, with 12 bases between. The CDR3 extends over 14 amino acids. The V gene's germline CDR1 is SGHNT and CDR2 YENEEA. The CDR3 region has the DNA TGTGCCAGCAAGGGGGGACCAGCCTACAATGAGCAGTTCTTC. It codes for CASKGGPAYNEQFF.

This clone has just one count. The CDR3 DNA reads TGTGCCAGCAGCAGACAGGGGAATTCATACGGCTACACCTTC. This gives the protein CASSRQGNSYGYTF. The chain recombines TRBV7-9 with TRBJ1-2, with 8 bases matching TRBD1. This CDR3 region has 14 residues. CDR1 is SEHNR, CDR2 FQNEAQ, per germline (reference sequence). V was clipped by 5 bases and J by 8 bases; unmatched bases: 10.

The chain has TRBV24-1 and TRBJ2-1; D is unclear. The CDR3 covers 14 residues. The germline CDR1 and CDR2 sequences are KGHDR and SFDVKD. Trimming took 9 bases from V and 7 from J, leaving 18 bases between them. The CDR3 coding sequence is TGTGCCACCCCCACCCCGTCTCACAGAAATGAGCAGTTCTTC. Its translation is CATPTPSHRNEQFF.

For this clone: One junction end disagrees with the germline gene, perhaps due to a read error. The V and J genes are TRBV3-1 (or the pseudogene TRBV3-2) and TRBJ1-2, with no clear D. The CDR3 consists of 12 residues. Germline loops: CDR1 LGHDT, CDR2 YNNKEL (reference sequence). The CDR3 sequence is CASSQATYGYTF. CDR3 bases: TGTGCCAGCAGCCAAGCAACATATGGTTACACCTTC.

The chain couples TRBV4-3 to TRBJ1-6, with D possibly matching TRBD1 (6 bases). The germline gives CDR1 LGHNA, CDR2 YSLEER. There are 14 residues in the CDR3. The germline V and J ends were trimmed by 1 base and 7 bases, with 8 bases remaining between them. The CDR3 coding sequence is TGCGCCAGCAGCCAAGGTCAGGGGAATTCACCCCTCCACTTT. Protein product: CASSQGQGNSPLHF.

This chain links TRBV30 with TRBJ2-3; D remains ambiguous. CDR3 length: 14 residues. CDR1 GTSNPN and CDR2 SVGIG come from the germline V gene (reference sequence). V was shortened by 0 bases and J by 2 bases, with 9 bases between the two germline ends. The CDR3 spells CAWSVGLITDTQYF. CDR3 sequence (DNA): TGTGCCTGGAGTGTTGGGCTTATCACAGATACGCAGTATTTT.

The J gene is TRBJ2-7, the V gene TRBV11-3; possibly TRBD2 for D (7 bases). The length of the CDR3 is 16 residues. In germline, CDR1 is SGHNT, CDR2 YENEEA. V lost 4 bases and J lost 7, with 23 bases in between. DNA of the CDR3: TGTGCCAGCAGCTCCACTCGGGGGAGGGGGAGTAGGGAGCAGTACTTC. It yields the protein CASSSTRGRGSREQYF.

J is TRBJ1-2 and V is TRBV6-4, with 12 bases fitting TRBD1. The V gene's germline CDR1 is MRHNA and CDR2 SNTAGT. CDR3 length equals 15 residues. The junction had 10 bases not matched to a gene; V was cut back by 6 bases and J by 8 bases. Here the CDR3 DNA reads TGTGCCAGCAGACCCATAAGGGACAGGGGGCTCGGCTACACCTTC. This codes for CASRPIRDRGLGYTF.

The chain couples TRBV5-1 to TRBJ1-2; D is perhaps TRBD1 (5 bases). The germline V gene has CDR1 SGHRS and CDR2 YFSETQ. Trimming stripped 3 bases from V and 4 bases from J, with 19 bases between. The CDR3 consists of 16 residues. This CDR3 reads CASSSRIAGQRYGYTF. CDR3 sequence (DNA): TGCGCCAGCAGCTCACGGATAGCGGGGCAGCGCTATGGCTACACCTTC.

The rearrangement joins TRBV5-6 to TRBJ2-7, with D perhaps given as TRBD1 or TRBD2 (5 bases each). The germline CDR1 and CDR2 sequences are SGHDT and YYEEEE. V was clipped by 0 bases and J by 0 bases, with 19 bases between them. This CDR3 comprises 18 residues. The CDR3 region has the DNA TGTGCCAGCAGCTTGGTATTGGGACCCTTAATTTCCTCCTACGAGCAGTACTTC. This translates into CASSLVLGPLISSYEQYF.

As to this clone: This sample includes further DNA sequences coding for the same CDR3. The chain is built from TRBV4-1 and TRBJ1-4; TRBD1 might be the D (6 bases). Germline CDR1 and CDR2: MGHRA and YSYEKL. The ends were cut back, 2 bases at V and 8 bases at J, with 15 bases in the middle. The CDR3 consists of 15 residues. The CDR3 protein is CASSQLQGSWEKLFF. The CDR3, as DNA: TGCGCCAGCAGCCAATTACAGGGAAGTTGGGAAAAACTGTTTTTT.

The rearrangement uses TRBV2 and TRBJ2-3, with TRBD2 matching 7 bases. This CDR3 spans 13 amino acids. V was pared by 7 bases and J by 2 bases, with 3 bases of the junction left unmatched. CDR1 is SNHLY and CDR2 is FYNNEI in the germline V gene. DNA of the CDR3: TGTGCCAGCACTAGCGGATACACAGATACGCAGTATTTT. The encoded protein is CASTSGYTDTQYF.

The chain couples TRBV19 to TRBJ2-5, with D possibly TRBD1 on 7 matching bases. V gave up 5 bases and J gave up 7 bases, with 14 bases separating them. Germline V gene lookup returns CDR1 LNHDA and CDR2 SQIVND (reference sequence). There are 13 residues in the CDR3. In DNA form, the CDR3 reads TGTGCCAGTAGTCCGCGACAGGGAGGGACCCAGTACTTC. It specifies CASSPRQGGTQYF. Full variable domain (rest looked up from reference TRBV19 and TRBJ2-5): DGGITQSPKYLFRKEGQNVTLSCEQNLNHDAMYWYRQDPGQGLRLIYYSQIVNDFQKGDIAEGYSVSREKKESFPLTVTSAQKNPTAFYLCASSPRQGGTQYFGPGTRLLVL.

This clone was seen only a few times. At the DNA level, this CDR3 is encoded by other sequences in the same sample as well. The V gene is TRBV5-1, the J gene TRBJ2-5; no clear D. The CDR3 sequence is 11 residues long. CDR1 SGHRS and CDR2 YFSETQ come from the germline V gene. V dropped 1 base and J dropped 3 bases, with 1 base sitting between them. The CDR3 sequence is CASSLKETQYF. DNA of the CDR3: TGCGCCAGCAGCTTGAAAGAGACCCAGTACTTC.

The CDR3 protein is CASRQDLAGGLNEQFF. CDR3 bases: TGCGCCAGCAGACAAGACCTAGCGGGGGGCCTCAATGAGCAGTTCTTC. The chain combines TRBV5-1 with TRBJ2-1, with 11 bases matching TRBD2. Looked up from germline, CDR1 is SGHRS and CDR2 is YFSETQ. This CDR3 comprises 16 residues. Trimming at V came to 5 bases and at J to 6 bases, leaving 10 bases not matched to a gene.

V usage is TRBV6-4 and J usage is TRBJ1-2, with D uncertain. Per germline, CDR1 MRHNA and CDR2 SNTAGT. The CDR3 totals 15 residues. Between the trimmed V and J ends, which lost 1 base and 8 bases, there was a span of 17 bases. DNA for the CDR3: TGTGCCAGCAGTGACTTGGGCCGGACTCTTGTGGGCTACACCTTC. Translated, it gives CASSDLGRTLVGYTF.

The V gene is TRBV15, the J gene TRBJ1-6; D ambiguous. The CDR3 runs to 15 residues. Germline CDR1 reads LNHNV; CDR2 reads YYDKDF (reference sequence). V was shortened by 0 bases and J by 10 bases, with 13 bases between the two germline ends. CDR3 residues: CATSREGGLESPLHF. CDR3 DNA: TGTGCCACCAGCAGAGAGGGAGGGTTAGAGTCACCCCTCCACTTT. Variable domain in full (rest from reference TRBV15 and TRBJ1-6): DAMVIQNPRYQVTQFGKPVTLSCSQTLNHNVMYWYQQKSSQAPKLLFHYYDKDFNNEADTPDNFQSRRPNTSFCFLDIRSPGLGDTAMYLCATSREGGLESPLHFGNGTRLTVT.

V and J are TRBV20-1 and TRBJ2-1, with 10 bases identical to TRBD2. The V segment lost 3 bases and the J segment 7 bases; nucleotides outside the gene matches: 6. This CDR3 comprises 14 residues. The germline CDR1 and CDR2 sequences are DFQATT and SNEGSKA (reference sequence). CDR3 in DNA: TGCAGTGCTAGTAGCGGGGGGCCGGGAAATGAGCAGTTCTTC. Protein: CSASSGGPGNEQFF.

The chain joins TRBV6-5 to TRBJ2-1, with 7 bases fitting TRBD2. The length of the CDR3 is 16 residues. V shed 2 bases and J 1 base; nucleotides not matched to a gene: 5. Germline V gene data show CDR1 as MNHEY and CDR2 as SVGAGI. The CDR3 region has the DNA TGTGCCAGCAGTTACCCGCGGGGGAGGTCCTACAATGAGCAGTTCTTC. Protein: CASSYPRGRSYNEQFF.

V is TRBV15 and J is TRBJ1-5; D unresolved. The germline V and J ends were trimmed by 0 bases and 11 bases, with 17 bases remaining between them. CDR1 LNHNV and CDR2 YYDKDF come from the germline V gene (reference sequence). CDR3 length: 15 residues. CDR3 region: CATSRDKSKARAQHF. The CDR3 coding sequence is TGTGCCACCAGCAGAGATAAGAGTAAGGCAAGAGCCCAGCATTTT. Filled out from reference TRBV15 and TRBJ1-5, the complete variable domain reads DAMVIQNPRYQVTQFGKPVTLSCSQTLNHNVMYWYQQKSSQAPKLLFHYYDKDFNNEADTPDNFQSRRPNTSFCFLDIRSPGLGDTAMYLCATSRDKSKARAQHFGDGTRLSIL.

J is TRBJ1-1 and V is TRBV27; the D gene is possibly TRBD1 (5 bases). The CDR3 is made up of 13 amino acids. V was clipped by 10 bases and J by 1 base, with 13 bases between them. From germline, CDR1 is MNHEY and CDR2 SMNVEV (reference sequence). CDR3 in amino acids: CAIGSQGNTEAFF. The CDR3 DNA sequence: TGTGCCATAGGCTCTCAGGGGAACACTGAAGCTTTCTTT.

V is TRBV6-6 and J is TRBJ2-7; D gene uncertain. V gave up 6 bases and J gave up 5 bases, with 23 bases separating them. The CDR3 has 16 residues. The germline CDR1 and CDR2 sequences are MNHNY and SVGAGI (reference sequence). CDR3 nucleotide sequence: TGTGCCAGCAGCTCTCTCGCCAAGCAATATACGAACGAGCAGTACTTC. Protein product: CASSSLAKQYTNEQYF.

The rearrangement joins TRBV5-1 to TRBJ2-3; 9 bases align to TRBD2. V lost 0 bases, J lost 6 bases, and 8 bases stayed unmatched. Germline V gives CDR1 SGHRS, CDR2 YFSETQ. The CDR3 has 16 residues. CDR3 loop: CASSLVSGGRGDTQYF. The CDR3 region has the DNA TGCGCCAGCAGCTTGGTTTCTGGCGGGAGGGGCGATACGCAGTATTTT.

This chain joins TRBV7-9 and TRBJ1-2; possible D gene TRBD1, 5 bases. The CDR3 is made up of 18 amino acids. Germline V gene sequence: CDR1 SEHNR, CDR2 FQNEAQ (reference sequence). V gave up 1 base and J gave up 2 bases, with 20 bases separating them. CDR3 nucleotide sequence: TGTGCCAGCAGCTTAGATAGGGACTTGGCCATCATCAACTATGGCTACACCTTC. Its protein product is CASSLDRDLAIINYGYTF.

This rearrangement joins TRBV20-1 to TRBJ2-7; D tentatively fits TRBD1 or TRBD2 (5 bases each). Germline values: CDR1 DFQATT, CDR2 SNEGSKA (reference sequence). CDR3 length: 15 amino acids. V lost 3 bases and J lost 3, with 18 bases in between. CDR3 loop: CSASSHRGRRYEQYF. The CDR3 DNA reads TGCAGTGCTAGTTCCCACCGGGGCCGGCGCTACGAGCAGTACTTC.